These 19 T cell receptor beta chains share one sample of origin, sequenced in a study of blood T cell repertoires in COVID-19. The table came from immunoSEQ multiplex PCR; TCRdb's copy has only in-frame clones and leaves some out. The data contain 200,000 to 300,000 clones, approximately 92% of them seen just once; the ten biggest clones take up around 2.5%. The sample consisted of peripheral blood. These receptor sequences come from a young adult with COVID-19, enrolled during active disease.

The chain couples TRBV6-2 or TRBV6-3 to TRBJ2-7; TRBD2 might be the D (5 bases). The CDR3 is 14 residues long. Looked up from germline, CDR1 is MNHEY and CDR2 is SVGEGT. Trimming left V 2 bases short and J 1 base short, with 9 bases between. The CDR3 protein is CASSYAGASYEQYF. The CDR3 region has the DNA TGTGCCAGCAGTTACGCGGGTGCTTCCTACGAGCAGTACTTC.

The rearrangement joins TRBV11-2 to TRBJ2-2; D unresolved. Deletions cut 5 bases from V and 6 bases from J, with 7 bases between. CDR1 SGHAT and CDR2 FQNNGV come from the germline V gene. This CDR3 has 12 residues. The CDR3 protein is CASSHSPGELFF. CDR3 coding DNA: TGTGCCAGCAGCCATAGTCCCGGGGAGCTGTTTTTT.

The V and J genes are TRBV12-3 or TRBV12-4 and TRBJ1-1; weak D call: TRBD1 (6 bases). This CDR3 has 13 residues. The germline V and J ends were trimmed by 3 bases and 6 bases, with 11 bases remaining between them. The CDR3 here is CASSFRGAAEAFF. The CDR3 DNA reads as TGTGCCAGCAGTTTTCGGGGGGCGGCTGAAGCTTTCTTT.

The chain joins TRBV12-3 or TRBV12-4 to TRBJ2-7, with D uncertain. Trimming pared 3 bases from V and 4 bases from J, leaving 10 bases between. The length of the CDR3 is 13 residues. The CDR3 nucleotides are TGTGCCAGCAGTTTTACAGATAATTACGAGCAGTACTTC. Translation gives CASSFTDNYEQYF.

The count of this clone is one. The J gene is TRBJ1-1, the V gene TRBV4-3; tentative D call: TRBD1 (6 bases). The V gene lost 4 bases and the J gene lost 1 base, with 7 bases spanning the gap. The CDR3 is 13 residues long. CDR1 and CDR2 from the germline V gene are LGHNA and YSLEER. CDR3 in DNA: TGCGCCAGCAGCCGGGACAAGAACACTGAAGCTTTCTTT. This gives the protein CASSRDKNTEAFF.

The V call is TRBV27, the J call TRBJ2-2, with a possible D match to TRBD1 (6 bases). Germline assignment: CDR1 MNHEY and CDR2 SMNVEV (reference sequence). The CDR3 contains 17 residues. The V and J ends lost 2 bases and 1 base respectively, with 14 bases between them. In DNA form, the CDR3 reads TGTGCCAGCAGTTTACGCCCGGGACACTTGAACACCGGGGAGCTGTTTTTT. Residues: CASSLRPGHLNTGELFF.

The chain couples TRBV5-1 to TRBJ1-1; unclear D gene. The germline V gene encodes CDR1 SGHRS and CDR2 YFSETQ. The CDR3 length is 14 residues. The V and J ends lost 1 base and 1 base respectively, with 8 bases between them. The DNA of the CDR3 is TGCGCCAGCAGCTTGCCAGGAGGGAACACTGAAGCTTTCTTT. This codes for CASSLPGGNTEAFF.

The chain has TRBV29-1 and TRBJ1-2; the match to TRBD1 covers 7 bases. Unmatched junction bases numbered 8, after V lost 6 bases and J lost 4 bases. Germline V gene lookup returns CDR1 SQVTM and CDR2 ANQGSEA. The CDR3 totals 13 residues. CDR3 nucleotide sequence: TGCAGCGTCCCCCTGACAGGGCTCTATGGCTACACCTTC. Its translation is CSVPLTGLYGYTF.

The sample holds one count of this clone. This chain connects TRBV5-6 to TRBJ2-3, with D possibly TRBD2 on 7 matching bases. The CDR3 has 15 amino acids. Trimming removed 6 bases at V and 4 bases at J, with 18 bases between. Germline V lookup: CDR1 SGHDT, CDR2 YYEEEE. The CDR3 protein is CASKKGGVWADTQYF. The DNA for the CDR3 is TGTGCCAGCAAAAAAGGGGGGGTATGGGCAGATACGCAGTATTTT.

The V call is TRBV4-3, the J call TRBJ1-2, with 7 bases identical to TRBD1. The CDR3 consists of 15 residues. V was pared by 5 bases and J by 2 bases, with 8 bases of the junction left unmatched. CDR1 and CDR2 (germline): LGHNA, YSLEER. CDR3 nucleotides: TGCGCCAGCAGCAATTCCGGGACAGCAAACTATGGCTACACCTTC. This gives the protein CASSNSGTANYGYTF.

The chain has TRBV18 and TRBJ2-7, with D perhaps matching TRBD2 (5 bases). Germline V lookup: CDR1 KGHSH, CDR2 LQKENI. Trimming removed 0 bases from V and 5 bases from J, with 8 bases in between. This CDR3 has 13 amino acids. The CDR3 spells CASSPPAGNEQYF. Written as DNA, the CDR3 is TGTGCCAGCTCACCACCGGCCGGGAACGAGCAGTACTTC.

The gene calls are TRBV14 and TRBJ2-2, with 7 bases aligning to TRBD1. V gave up 2 bases and J gave up 3 bases; unmatched junction bases: 9. The CDR3 loop spans 17 amino acids. CDR1 is SGHDN, CDR2 FVKESK, per germline. The CDR3 nucleotides read TGTGCCAGCAGCCAAATTGGGACAGCCGCCTACACCGGGGAGCTGTTTTTT. Amino acid sequence: CASSQIGTAAYTGELFF.

This chain connects TRBV13 to TRBJ2-1, with TRBD2 as a possible D gene (5 bases). The CDR3 length is 14 residues. V shed 4 bases and J shed 10 bases, with 17 bases lying between them. Germline values: CDR1 PRHDT, CDR2 FYEKMQ (reference sequence). This chain's CDR3 is CASSYRGGQMEQFF. The CDR3 nucleotides are TGTGCCAGCAGCTACCGTGGCGGGCAGATGGAGCAGTTCTTC.

This clone was recorded once. The rearrangement uses TRBV24-1 and TRBJ2-2; tentatively, D is TRBD2 (5 bases). Germline CDR1 is KGHDR and CDR2 is SFDVKD. This CDR3 is 15 amino acids long. Trimming removed 0 bases at V and 7 bases at J, with 11 bases between. CDR3 loop: CATSDLTGEGGELFF. Here the CDR3 DNA reads TGTGCCACCAGTGATTTGACCGGGGAAGGCGGGGAGCTGTTTTTT.

This chain links TRBV28 with TRBJ2-7; 8 nucleotides match TRBD2. This CDR3 region has 13 residues. Trimming cost V 10 bases and J 3 bases; bases outside gene matches: 8. CDR1 and CDR2 from the germline V gene are MDHEN and SYDVKM. CDR3 nucleotide sequence: TGTGCCACCGGGGGGGGAGGCCTCTACGAGCAGTACTTC. It is translated as CATGGGGLYEQYF.

This clone was detected only once. This chain uses TRBV9 with TRBJ2-3, with 7 bases that match TRBD2. Germline lookup yields CDR1 SGDLS and CDR2 YYNGEE. The CDR3 extends over 16 amino acids. V gave up 3 bases and J gave up 2 bases; unmatched junction bases: 9. The CDR3 loop is CASSDPIAGDTDTQYF. The CDR3 DNA reads TGTGCCAGCAGCGATCCTATAGCGGGCGACACAGATACGCAGTATTTT.

The gene calls are TRBV5-8 and TRBJ2-5; possibly TRBD2 for D (7 bases). CDR3 length: 15 residues. Germline V CDR1 and CDR2: SGHTS, YDEGEE. Trimming removed 2 bases at V and 2 bases at J, with 13 bases between. The CDR3 DNA is TGTGCCAGCAGCTTCGGAGCGGGACATCAAGAGACCCAGTACTTC. This encodes CASSFGAGHQETQYF.

V is TRBV10-2 and J is TRBJ1-1; unclear D gene. The CDR3 length is 12 residues. Between the trimmed V and J ends, which lost 7 bases and 7 bases, there was a span of 13 bases. Germline CDR1 WSHSY, CDR2 SAAADI. CDR3 residues: CASISDGVEAFF. CDR3 bases: TGCGCCAGCATCTCCGACGGAGTTGAAGCTTTCTTT.

The chain recombines TRBV13 with TRBJ2-7; 9 bases are a match to TRBD2. Losses at the gene ends were 7 bases for V and 4 bases for J; bases not matched to a gene: 8. Germline lookup yields CDR1 PRHDT and CDR2 FYEKMQ (reference sequence). This CDR3 is 14 amino acids long. The CDR3 DNA reads TGTGCCAGCAACGCGGGACTAGCAGCTTACGAGCAGTACTTC. It codes for CASNAGLAAYEQYF.